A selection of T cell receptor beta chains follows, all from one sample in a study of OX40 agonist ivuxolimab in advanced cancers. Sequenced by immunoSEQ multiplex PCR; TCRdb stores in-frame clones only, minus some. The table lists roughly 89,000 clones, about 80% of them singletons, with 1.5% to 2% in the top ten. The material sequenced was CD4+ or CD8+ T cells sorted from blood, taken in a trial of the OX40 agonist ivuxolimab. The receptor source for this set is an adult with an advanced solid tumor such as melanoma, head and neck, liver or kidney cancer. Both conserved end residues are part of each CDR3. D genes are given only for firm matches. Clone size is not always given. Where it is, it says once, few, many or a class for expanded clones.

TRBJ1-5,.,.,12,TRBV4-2,CASSRENQPQHF,TGTGCCAGCAGCCGAGAAAATCAGCCCCAGCATTTT
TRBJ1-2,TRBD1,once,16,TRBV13,CASSRPGGPSNYGYTF,TGTGCCAGCAGCCGCCCAGGGGGCCCTTCCAACTATGGCTACACCTTC
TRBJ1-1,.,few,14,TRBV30,CAWSVMGGATEAFF,TGTGCCTGGAGTGTCATGGGGGGTGCGACTGAAGCTTTCTTT
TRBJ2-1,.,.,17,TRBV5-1,CASRRADYQRSYNEQFF,TGCGCCAGCCGACGGGCGGACTACCAACGTTCCTACAATGAGCAGTTCTTC
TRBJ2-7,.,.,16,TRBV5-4,CASSHRKRGLSGEQYF,TGTGCCAGCAGCCATCGGAAAAGAGGCCTGAGTGGCGAGCAGTACTTC
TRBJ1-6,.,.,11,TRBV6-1,CASSSNSPLHF,TGTGCCAGCAGTTCTAACTCACCCCTCCACTTT
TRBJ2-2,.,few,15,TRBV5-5,CASSLSRWLTGELFF,TGTGCCAGCAGCTTGTCGAGATGGCTCACCGGGGAGCTGTTTTTT
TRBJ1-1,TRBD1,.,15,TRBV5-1,CASSLLQGAPGEAFF,TGCGCCAGCAGCCTCCTGCAGGGGGCGCCTGGTGAAGCTTTCTTT
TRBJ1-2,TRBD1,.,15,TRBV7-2,CASRTGTGHIHGYTF,TGTGCCAGCAGAACCGGGACAGGGCATATCCATGGCTACACCTTC
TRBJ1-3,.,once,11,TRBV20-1,CSAYLGGTIYF,TGCAGTGCTTACCTCGGGGGGACCATATATTTT
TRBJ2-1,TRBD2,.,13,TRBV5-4,CASSATSGGEQFF,TGTGCCAGCAGCGCAACTAGCGGCGGTGAGCAGTTCTTC
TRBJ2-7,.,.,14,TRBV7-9,CASSLGRDTYEQYF,TGTGCCAGCAGCTTAGGCAGGGACACCTACGAGCAGTACTTC
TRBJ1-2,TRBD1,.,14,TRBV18,CASSPPWTGGGYTF,TGTGCCAGCTCACCACCGTGGACAGGCGGTGGCTACACCTTC